This T cell receptor beta chain was identified in a study of shared clonotypes between healthy human individuals (dated by TCRdb to about 2020). Concerning the study at large: Three men and two women, aged 18 to 49 years, made up the cohort. For each donor, three plates each were used for CD4 naive and CD4 memory, two plates were used for CD8 naive, and one plate was used for CD8 memory. To estimate repertoire size and how much clonotypes are shared between individuals, the study performed deep sequencing of blood TCR repertoires from roughly five healthy adults. To increase sequencing depth and limit assay-specific biases, TCR repertoire library preparation and sequencing were carried out by different laboratories using diverse techniques. Per donor, leukapheresis produced somewhere between about 0.94 and 9.5 billion PBMCs. The study at large found these results: Estimated clonotype richness was generally larger for naive than for memory subsets. Because the study included a small number of donors, the genetic and exposure-history diversity represented was limited. Based on pairwise subsampling, the degree of clonotype sharing among donors was expected to be affected by sequencing depth. Incomplete sequencing was indicated by rarefaction of sorted-subset datasets, despite the large sequencing depth. Higher generation probabilities were observed for clonotypes shared by all four sorted-subset donors than for non-shared clonotypes. Across a few donors, about 5.2% of naive CD4, roughly 3.5% of naive CD8, around 2.5% of memory CD4, and 0.4% of memory CD8 clonotypes were shared. Sampling was limited to blood, and TCR repertoires in tissue likely differ from TCR repertoires in blood.

V is reduced by 0 bases and J by 6 bases, leaving a spacing of 11 bases between them. Sequences SGHRS (CDR1) and YFSETQ (CDR2) are obtained from the germline V gene. From cysteine to phenylalanine, the CDR3 is 14 amino acids long. Only the CDR3 portion is preserved as DNA: 42 bases, with reading frame beginning at the first base. Of note for this clone: The specificity of this receptor is unknown. Per-base quality was not reported, and no clone a single base away is much larger than it.

Using the deep immunoSEQ assay, multiplex PCR amplified TCR CDR3 regions from genomic DNA. For each cell subset, the extracted genomic DNA was distributed evenly across all wells of several immunoSEQ 96-well plates, and each plate served as one replicate. For sorted subsets, each replicate PCR was loaded with 200 ng genomic DNA, equivalent to 32,000 or so T cell genomes. Purified libraries were quantified with a Qubit 3.0 fluorometer, sized on a Bioanalyzer 2100, and re-quantified with the KAPA Library Quantification kit. A separate single-read 150-cycle Illumina NextSeq 550 flow cell was used to sequence each immunoSEQ 96-well plate. For the original study's pipeline: Because the immunoSEQ output held only junctional sequences and lacked quality scores, the filtering could not match the filtering applied to full-length reads. Sequences were annotated with PyIR, a Python wrapper for IgBLAST v1.9, using IMGT germline references to assign V/J genes and CDR3. Reads were filtered out if the reads had weak V/J assignments (E-value above 1e-6), no CDR3, stop codons, out-of-frame junctions, or ambiguous translated residues. V3J clonotypes were defined as sequences sharing an identical inferred V gene, J gene, and CDR3 amino acid sequence. To compute the percentage overlap between repertoires, the number of shared unique clonotypes was divided by the size of the smaller repertoire. Repertoire richness was assessed with RTK rarefaction, the Chao1 estimator, and Recon v2.1 estimates of unobserved clonotypes. Generation probabilities were computed with OLGA for all TCRbeta clonotypes obtained by the gDNA method from a few donors. Here the immuneACCESS table is served through TCRdb, limited to in-frame sequences with V and J called. Missing clones are a known gap in these copies; in checked studies unresolved V genes cover under half, and the rest lacks a known reason. The D gene and trimming were derived from the DNA, and the V and J assignments and clone size from that table. Across this sample there are some 2,000,000 clones, with about 95% seen only once. Together, the top ten hold 0.13% of the sample.

Donors were healthy HIV-negative adults with no recently reported acute infections or vaccinations. All donors were Caucasian adults living in Nashville, Tennessee, USA. CD4+ T cells were enriched through magnetic negative selection, after which naive cells were positively selected on CD45RA and the remaining negative fraction served as the memory subset. Blood was collected by leukapheresis, and PBMCs were isolated by Ficoll-Histopaque density gradient centrifugation and then cryopreserved in liquid nitrogen vapor phase. Purity and quantity of every magnetically sorted T cell population were checked by analytical flow cytometry. Each sorted fraction had its genomic DNA isolated and then quantified by UV absorbance on a Nanodrop 2000c.

The sequence derives from a man between 18 and 29 years old in good health. The specimen sequenced was naive CD4+ T cells sorted from blood. In the paper's terms, the cell subset or site label means: CD45RA+ positively selected. The chain is made from TRBV5-1 and TRBJ2-3; TRBD2 is a possible D gene, resting on 6 matching bases. For the CDR3, the sequence is CASSLGWEADTQYF. The nucleotides read TGCGCCAGCAGCTTGGGTTGGGAGGCCGATACGCAGTATTTT.